This T cell receptor beta chain is from a study of T cell repertoires in cytomegalovirus infection. Study details: CMV epitopes that were recently identified and HLA-C-restricted were used alongside well-studied HLA-B-restricted ones. In public TCR beta signatures, there were indications of both CMV infection and matching HLA type. Points from the study as a whole: Ex vivo responses were dominated by HLA-C-restricted CMV-specific TCR beta clonotypes. CMV carriers with the relevant HLA were identified by cumulative public TCR beta family frequency.

The germline V gene encodes CDR1 SGHKS and CDR2 YYEKEE (reference sequence). V lost 2 bases and J lost 9, with 15 bases in between. The CDR3 spans 14 residues. TCRdb used MiXCR to reprocess the reads, holding one entry per CDR3 protein. The sample records approximately 730,000 distinct CDR3 sequences, about 33% being singletons. Concerning this clonotype: Its matching antigen is unknown.

The sequence came from a human donor in good health (CMV status not recorded). Some clones in this sample may be carry-over from other donors' samples. The input for sequencing was cultured PBMCs, taken from culture after CMV antigen stimulation. This chain links TRBV5-5 with TRBJ2-1, with a tentative D call TRBD2 (5 bases). In DNA form, the CDR3 reads TGTGCCAGCAGCTTAATTCGGGGTCCGATTGAGCAGTTCTTC. The encoded protein is CASSLIRGPIEQFF.